The T cell receptor (beta chain) under discussion was sequenced for a study of spatial heterogeneity in lung cancer. TCRdb re-derived calls from the 5' RACE reads in MiXCR, one entry per CDR3 protein. The table shows approximately 40,000 distinct CDR3 sequences, with roughly an eighth occurring only once. The time point was: sample taken at primary tumor resection. Without sorting, whole RNA was sequenced from tumor, nontumor lung or frozen PBMC. The donors, 72 patients with untreated early-stage non-small cell lung cancer, provided the samples. Trimming took off 5 bases at V and 5 bases at J, with 13 bases between the two ends. CDR3 length: 14 amino acids. Germline values: CDR1 MNHEY, CDR2 SVGAGI.

The specimen was PBMCs, collected at surgery. The V call is TRBV6-5, the J call TRBJ1-5; D perhaps matches TRBD1 (6 bases). This sequence originates from a male donor with early-stage non-small cell lung cancer. The CDR3 spells CASSKQGRDQPQHF. As DNA, the CDR3 is TGTGCCAGCAGTAAACAGGGACGGGATCAGCCCCAGCATTTT.